This T cell receptor beta chain came from a study of Ad26.COV2.S vaccination and SARS-CoV-2 variants. Across the study: Donor was one of the participants in the Ad26.COV2.S arm of the COV1001 trial. The vaccine Ad26.COV2.S was put into the muscle once, or twice with 56 days between.

The treatment here: 15 to 20 received Ad26.COV2.S at low or high dose, single or two shots; 5 received placebo; per-sample allocation not given. Sampling happened 63 days after the first vaccine or placebo injection. Vaccine was an Ad26 vector expressing Wuhan-strain SARS-CoV-2 spike. Findings and limits, study-wide: The authors reported substantial breadth in spike-specific CD8+ and CD4+ T cell responses after vaccination.

Libraries were prepared by immunoSEQ multiplex PCR; TCRdb keeps only in-frame clonotypes and omits some of them. The sample holds 250,000 or so clones, 87% seen once. Turning to this clone: The antigen remains undetermined.

This CDR3 spans 11 amino acids. Germline-derived CDR1 and CDR2 are MNHEY and SVGAGI. Trimming left V 7 bases short and J 6 bases short, with 9 bases between. V is TRBV6-5 and J is TRBJ1-2, with D unclear. This receptor was taken from a person between 18 and 65 years old who received the Ad26.COV2.S COVID-19 vaccine or a placebo. The specimen was peripheral blood, collected in a trial of Ad26.COV2.S vaccine versus placebo. CDR3 in amino acids: CASTTGNGYTF. CDR3 DNA: TGTGCCAGCACCACTGGAAATGGCTACACCTTC.